A single sample gave rise to the 27 T cell receptor beta chains below, sequenced in a study of blood T cell repertoires in COVID-19. Measured with immunoSEQ multiplex PCR; TCRdb has only the in-frame clones, and not every one. This sample has under 200,000 clones, with roughly three quarters found just once. Sequenced sample: peripheral blood. The receptor source for this set is a man between 60 and 70 years old with active or convalescent COVID-19.

This rearrangement joins TRBV7-8 to TRBJ2-1; D may be TRBD2 (5 bases). V was shortened by 5 bases and J by 10 bases, with 12 bases between the two germline ends. Germline CDR1 and CDR2: SGHVS and FQNEAQ. The CDR3 consists of 12 residues. DNA of the CDR3: TGTGCCAGCAGCCCCACTAGGGTAGAGCAGTTCTTC. This sequence encodes CASSPTRVEQFF.

The J gene is TRBJ2-7, the V gene TRBV7-2, with D tentatively TRBD2 (5 bases). Looked up from germline, CDR1 is SGHTA and CDR2 is FQGNSA. The length of the CDR3 is 13 residues. Trimming took 1 base from V and 10 from J, leaving 14 bases between them. For the CDR3, the DNA is TGTGCCAGCAGCTTAGAACGAGACTACCGCCAGTACTTC. Amino acids: CASSLERDYRQYF.

This clone was picked up one time. This chain connects TRBV24-1 to TRBJ2-1; maybe TRBD2 (6 bases). Germline loops: CDR1 KGHDR, CDR2 SFDVKD. This CDR3 region has 13 residues. V lost 9 bases, J lost 6 bases, and 14 bases lay in between. This chain's CDR3 is CATAAAGGNEQFF. CDR3 coding DNA: TGTGCCACCGCGGCAGCGGGTGGCAATGAGCAGTTCTTC.

This clone was seen only once. The rearrangement links TRBV3-1 (or the pseudogene TRBV3-2) to TRBJ2-5, with D possibly being TRBD2 (6 bases). The germline V gene has CDR1 LGHDT and CDR2 YNNKEL (reference sequence). The CDR3 spans 15 residues. The ends were cut back, 4 bases at V and 3 bases at J, with 15 bases in the middle. CDR3 sequence: CASSPHGGGKETQYF. The CDR3 nucleotides read TGTGCCAGCAGCCCTCACGGCGGAGGGAAAGAGACCCAGTACTTC.

V and J are TRBV27 and TRBJ1-2; no firm D call. The CDR3 is made up of 13 amino acids. CDR1 and CDR2 (germline): MNHEY, SMNVEV (reference sequence). Trimming pared 5 bases from V and 1 base from J, leaving 8 bases between. In nucleotides, the CDR3 is TGTGCCAGCAGTCTGGGCCTTAACTATGGCTACACCTTC. This codes for CASSLGLNYGYTF.

CDR3 sequence: CASSLTNVGVSNQPQHF. Here the CDR3 DNA reads TGTGCCAGCAGCCTTACCAATGTCGGGGTGAGCAATCAGCCCCAGCATTTT. The rearrangement joins TRBV28 to TRBJ1-5; the D is unclear. V lost 6 bases and J 1 base, leaving 19 bases between the germline ends. The CDR3 runs to 17 residues. CDR1 MDHEN and CDR2 SYDVKM come from the germline V gene.

The V call is TRBV20-1, the J call TRBJ1-2; 8 positions match TRBD1. The CDR3 contains 11 residues. V was clipped by 3 bases and J by 10 bases; unmatched bases: 4. Germline CDR1 and CDR2: DFQATT and SNEGSKA (reference sequence). CDR3: CSARDREYYTF. CDR3 nucleotides: TGCAGTGCTAGGGACAGGGAATACTACACCTTC.

The genes are TRBV2 and TRBJ1-3; 7 positions agree with TRBD1. Germline V gene data show CDR1 as SNHLY and CDR2 as FYNNEI. The CDR3 has 15 amino acids. The junction had 7 bases not matched to a gene; V was cut back by 5 bases and J by 3 bases. The DNA of the CDR3 is TGTGCCAGCAGTCCTGAGGGGGCGCTTGGAAACACCATATATTTT. Residues: CASSPEGALGNTIYF.

This rearrangement joins TRBV7-3 to TRBJ2-1, with D uncertain. V lost 4 bases, J lost 7 bases, and 8 bases lay in between. This CDR3 comprises 12 residues. CDR1 is SGHTA, CDR2 FQGTGA, per germline. Here the CDR3 reads CASSSYLNEQFF. The CDR3 DNA is TGTGCCAGCAGCTCCTACTTGAATGAGCAGTTCTTC.

The chain couples TRBV4-2 to TRBJ1-1; the D is unclear. The CDR3 covers 15 residues. The V end was cut by 0 bases, the J end by 1 base, with 9 bases between. The germline gives CDR1 LGHNA, CDR2 YNFKEQ. CDR3 coding DNA: TGTGCCAGCAGCCAAGATTGGGGAGGGAACACTGAAGCTTTCTTT. Its protein product is CASSQDWGGNTEAFF.

The chain carries TRBV6-4 and TRBJ2-1; 9 bases map to TRBD2. Germline assignment: CDR1 MRHNA and CDR2 SNTAGT. The CDR3 is 15 residues long. Trimming cost V 0 bases and J 6 bases; bases outside gene matches: 3. The CDR3 sequence: CASSDSLAGANEQFF. For the CDR3, the DNA is TGTGCCAGCAGTGACTCTTTAGCGGGAGCCAATGAGCAGTTCTTC.

This clone has a count of ten or more. The CDR3 DNA reads as TGTGCCAGCAGCTTGGGTTCCGGACAGGGCAATGAGCAGTTCTTC. Translating it yields CASSLGSGQGNEQFF. The chain joins TRBV5-4 to TRBJ2-1, with TRBD1 identical over 8 bases. The CDR3 has 15 residues. V gave up 0 bases and J gave up 6 bases; unmatched junction bases: 5. Per the germline V gene, CDR1 is SGHNT and CDR2 is YYREEE (reference sequence).

This chain links TRBV7-8 with TRBJ2-1; 9 bases match TRBD2. With V trimmed by 5 bases and J by 4 bases, 9 bases remained unmatched. The germline V gene encodes CDR1 SGHVS and CDR2 FQNEAQ. CDR3 length: 16 amino acids. This CDR3 reads CASSPLAGGPYNEQFF. The CDR3 bases are TGTGCCAGCAGCCCCCTCGCGGGAGGGCCTTACAATGAGCAGTTCTTC.

This clone was observed once. An end of the junction differs from the germline gene, which may be a read error. V is TRBV19 and J is TRBJ1-6, with 8 bases lining up with TRBD1. The germline gives CDR1 LNHDA, CDR2 SQIVND (reference sequence). The CDR3 spans 17 residues. This CDR3 reads CASSISGRQGAYSPLHF. The CDR3 DNA is TGTGCCAGTAGTATAAGTGGGCGGCAGGGGGCTTATTCGCCCCTCCACTTT.

In this sample, this clone turned up a few times. The chain links TRBV28 to TRBJ1-2, with 7 positions matching TRBD1. CDR1 MDHEN and CDR2 SYDVKM come from the germline V gene. The CDR3 has 12 residues. After removal of 6 bases from V and 8 bases from J, the junction contained 6 bases not matched to a gene. The CDR3 loop reads CASRLTGSGYTF. The CDR3, as DNA: TGTGCCAGCAGATTGACAGGGAGCGGCTACACCTTC.

The chain joins TRBV7-2 to TRBJ2-3; TRBD2 might be the D (6 bases). The CDR3 contains 13 residues. CDR1 and CDR2 from the germline V gene are SGHTA and FQGNSA. V was clipped by 1 base and J by 5 bases, with 7 bases between them. CDR3 DNA: TGTGCCAGCAGCTTAGGGCGGGGAGATACGCAGTATTTT. Its translation: CASSLGRGDTQYF.

This chain links TRBV3-1 (or the pseudogene TRBV3-2) with TRBJ1-4, with 7 bases that match TRBD1. The CDR3 is 13 amino acids. Germline values: CDR1 LGHDT, CDR2 YNNKEL (reference sequence). J gave up 7 bases and V 6 bases, and 5 bases lay outside the gene matches. For the CDR3, the DNA is TGTGCCAGCAGTCGGACAGGAGGTGAAAAACTGTTTTTT. Translation gives CASSRTGGEKLFF.

This clone was detected once. The chain recombines TRBV28 with TRBJ1-1, with 8 bases lining up with TRBD1. This CDR3 comprises 14 residues. CDR1 is MDHEN and CDR2 is SYDVKM in the germline V gene. J gave up 0 bases and V 11 bases, and 8 bases lay outside the gene matches. This chain's CDR3 is CAHTSTGVNTEAFF. CDR3 DNA: TGTGCCCACACCTCGACAGGGGTGAACACTGAAGCTTTCTTT.

The gene calls are TRBV6-5 and TRBJ2-7, with D perhaps matching TRBD2 (7 bases). The CDR3 consists of 13 residues. V lost 10 bases and J 6 bases, leaving 19 bases between the germline ends. CDR1 and CDR2 (germline): MNHEY, SVGAGI. Here the CDR3 reads CAISRGGGGEQYF. CDR3 nucleotides: TGTGCCATCTCCCGTGGGGGGGGCGGCGAGCAGTACTTC.

The chain employs TRBV29-1 and TRBJ1-1, with a weak D call TRBD1 (5 bases). Germline assignment: CDR1 SQVTM and CDR2 ANQGSEA. V lost 4 bases and J lost 0, with 9 bases in between. CDR3 length: 13 residues. The CDR3 region is CSVVGRVNTEAFF. CDR3 DNA sequence: TGCAGCGTTGTCGGCAGGGTGAACACTGAAGCTTTCTTT.

The gene calls are TRBV28 and TRBJ1-5; the match to TRBD1 covers 9 bases. CDR1 is MDHEN, CDR2 SYDVKM, per germline. The CDR3 loop spans 13 amino acids. The J segment lost 6 bases and the V segment lost 6 bases, leaving 3 bases of the junction unmatched. Here the CDR3 reads CASRGTGSQPQHF. The CDR3 DNA reads as TGTGCCAGCAGGGGGACAGGGAGTCAGCCCCAGCATTTT.

V and J are TRBV27 and TRBJ2-1; D gene unclear. CDR1 and CDR2 (germline): MNHEY, SMNVEV (reference sequence). V lost 5 bases and J 2 bases, leaving 7 bases between the germline ends. The CDR3 is made up of 13 amino acids. CDR3 amino acids: CASSPSAYNEQFF. CDR3 in DNA: TGTGCCAGCAGTCCGAGCGCCTACAATGAGCAGTTCTTC.

The genes are TRBV15 and TRBJ2-1, with D tentatively TRBD2 (6 bases). This CDR3 is built from 11 residues. V was cut by 4 bases and J by 9 bases, with 7 bases left in between. Per the germline V gene, CDR1 is LNHNV and CDR2 is YYDKDF (reference sequence). CDR3 DNA: TGTGCCACCAGCACCGGGGGTGAGCAGTTCTTC. This translates into CATSTGGEQFF.

V is TRBV5-8 and J is TRBJ1-1; a possible D gene is TRBD1 (5 bases). The ends were cut back, 0 bases at V and 5 bases at J, with 8 bases in the middle. CDR3 size: 13 residues. The V gene's germline CDR1 is SGHTS and CDR2 YDEGEE. The CDR3 nucleotides read TGTGCCAGCAGCTTGGGCAGGGTTACTGAAGCTTTCTTT. Translated: CASSLGRVTEAFF.

This chain links TRBV28 with TRBJ1-5; 10 bases are shared with TRBD1. V was pared by 6 bases and J by 6 bases, with 8 bases of the junction left unmatched. Germline V gene sequence: CDR1 MDHEN, CDR2 SYDVKM. The CDR3 totals 15 residues. This CDR3 reads CASRLRQGAVQPQHF. CDR3 nucleotides: TGTGCCAGCAGACTCCGACAGGGGGCGGTTCAGCCCCAGCATTTT.

This clone has more than one count but fewer than ten. The J gene is TRBJ2-3, the V gene TRBV24-1; 9 bases are a match to TRBD2. V gave up 5 bases and J gave up 4 bases; unmatched junction bases: 6. The CDR3 is 15 amino acids. Germline lookup yields CDR1 KGHDR and CDR2 SFDVKD. The CDR3 bases are TGTGCCACCAGTGCGGCGGGAGGGCCATCAGATACGCAGTATTTT. It codes for CATSAAGGPSDTQYF.

This chain uses TRBV5-5 with TRBJ1-2, with D tentatively TRBD1 (6 bases). The CDR3 is made up of 16 amino acids. Between the trimmed V and J ends, which lost 0 bases and 4 bases, there was a span of 16 bases. In germline, CDR1 is SGHKS, CDR2 YYEKEE (reference sequence). The CDR3 is CASSLGPPGGGYGYTF. CDR3 nucleotides: TGTGCCAGCAGCTTGGGACCCCCGGGGGGCGGCTATGGCTACACCTTC.